This TCR beta chain is from a study of T-cell reconstitution after alpha-beta-depleted transplantation in children. General observations from the study: Alpha-beta T cells present about two months after transplant were reported to originate from several hundred expanded graft clones. Newly produced T cells mostly accounted for T-cell counts and diversity one year post-transplant.

Many counts were recorded for this clonotype. Its target is not known. The V gene's germline CDR1 is SQVTM and CDR2 ANQGSEA. Trimming pared 4 bases from V and 1 base from J, leaving 7 bases between. CDR3 length: 12 amino acids. Unique molecular identifiers were used to barcode this TCRbeta library. TCRdb re-called the PCR reads with MiXCR, one entry per CDR3 protein. The data hold 200,000 to 300,000 distinct CDR3 sequences, with under 9.5% observed a single time. The rearrangement uses TRBV29-1 and TRBJ2-5, with D maybe TRBD1 (5 bases). This receptor was taken from a male patient under 18 who had a stem cell transplant for acute lymphoblastic leukemia, so the T cells may come from the graft donor. Sequences were derived from PBMCs, mostly from graft donor cells, sampled 180 days after TCRalphabeta/CD19-depleted stem cell transplant. The CDR3 coding sequence is TGCAGCGTTGGACAGATCCAAGAGACCCAGTACTTC. Translating gives CSVGQIQETQYF.